The 27 T cell receptor beta chains below come from one sample, sequenced in a study of cytomegalovirus exposure and HLA in healthy donors. Researchers ran the PCR with 60 Vbeta and 13 Jbeta primers. Sequencing used immunoSEQ multiplex PCR; TCRdb keeps in-frame clones, though not all of them. The sample has approximately 150,000 clones; about 76% are singletons. Sequencing was carried out using PBMCs. The receptors stem from a human donor in good health.

V usage is TRBV4-2 and J usage is TRBJ2-1; 7 nucleotides match TRBD1. CDR1 LGHNA and CDR2 YNFKEQ come from the germline V gene. V lost 4 bases and J lost 7; bases outside the gene matches: 4. The CDR3 runs 13 residues. The CDR3 protein is CASSPEGANEQFF. CDR3 sequence (DNA): TGTGCCAGCAGCCCTGAGGGGGCGAATGAGCAGTTCTTC.

This clone was counted between two and nine times. This rearrangement joins TRBV12-5 to TRBJ1-1; no reliable D call. The CDR3 is 13 residues long. CDR1 and CDR2 (germline): LGHNT, FRNRAP. V shed 3 bases and J shed 1 base, with 6 bases lying between them. CDR3 bases: TGTGCTAGTGGTTTATCAGGGAACACTGAAGCTTTCTTT. Translating it yields CASGLSGNTEAFF.

The chain joins TRBV5-4 to TRBJ2-1, with 12 bases matching TRBD2. The ends lost 4 bases at V and 7 bases at J; junction bases unmatched: 9. Looked up from germline, CDR1 is SGHNT and CDR2 is YYREEE (reference sequence). The CDR3 runs 16 residues. CDR3 in amino acids: CASSQSLAGGRNEQFF. For the CDR3, the DNA is TGTGCCAGCAGCCAATCCCTAGCGGGGGGGCGGAATGAGCAGTTCTTC.

This chain links TRBV29-1 with TRBJ2-2; 7 nucleotides line up with TRBD1. V lost 5 bases, J lost 1 base, and 4 bases stayed unmatched. This CDR3 has 14 amino acids. In germline, CDR1 is SQVTM, CDR2 ANQGSEA. CDR3 sequence (DNA): TGCAGCGTTCCGGGACAGATGAACACCGGGGAGCTGTTTTTT. Its translation is CSVPGQMNTGELFF.

This clone has only one observation. This rearrangement joins TRBV25-1 to TRBJ2-2, with 7 positions matching TRBD1. Per germline, CDR1 MGHDK and CDR2 SYGVNS. V was pared by 7 bases and J by 3 bases, with 5 bases of the junction left unmatched. This CDR3 is built from 14 residues. The CDR3 nucleotides are TGTGCCAGCAATCCGACAGGGCACACCGGGGAGCTGTTTTTT. This codes for CASNPTGHTGELFF.

CDR3 loop: CASSEAWRNTYEQYF. The CDR3 region has the DNA TGTGCCAGCAGTGAAGCTTGGCGGAACACCTACGAGCAGTACTTC. The J gene is TRBJ2-7, the V gene TRBV6-1; no definite D call. Trimming pared 0 bases from V and 2 bases from J, leaving 11 bases between. Per the germline V gene, CDR1 is MNHNS and CDR2 is SASEGT. This CDR3 region has 15 residues.

The V call is TRBV5-4, the J call TRBJ1-1; D possibly corresponds to TRBD1 (6 bases). The germline V gene encodes CDR1 SGHNT and CDR2 YYREEE (reference sequence). Trimming left V 3 bases short and J 1 base short, with 16 bases between. CDR3 length: 16 amino acids. CDR3 protein: CASSSRQVKGNTEAFF. The CDR3 DNA reads TGTGCCAGCAGCTCCAGACAGGTGAAGGGGAACACTGAAGCTTTCTTT.

This chain connects TRBV5-5 to TRBJ2-7, with a tentative D call TRBD2 (6 bases). The ends were cut back, 2 bases at V and 3 bases at J, with 15 bases in the middle. In germline, CDR1 is SGHKS, CDR2 YYEKEE (reference sequence). This CDR3 is built from 15 residues. The CDR3 region is CASSFSPSVYYEQYF. As DNA, the CDR3 is TGTGCCAGCAGCTTCTCTCCTAGCGTATACTACGAGCAGTACTTC.

The chain joins TRBV4-1 to TRBJ1-2, with 8 bases aligning to TRBD1. CDR3 length equals 14 residues. Germline trimming cut 1 base from V and 7 bases from J; bases unmatched to any gene: 5. CDR1 is MGHRA and CDR2 is YSYEKL in the germline V gene. CDR3 region: CASSQVGQGSGYTF. In nucleotides, the CDR3 is TGCGCCAGCAGCCAAGTCGGACAGGGAAGTGGCTACACCTTC.

The rearrangement links TRBV29-1 to TRBJ1-1; no clear D gene. This CDR3 spans 13 amino acids. Trimming stripped 2 bases from V and 0 bases from J, with 7 bases between. Germline V gene data show CDR1 as SQVTM and CDR2 as ANQGSEA. The CDR3 DNA reads as TGCAGCGTTGAACTAAAACTGAACACTGAAGCTTTCTTT. It yields the protein CSVELKLNTEAFF.

This rearrangement joins TRBV19 to TRBJ2-3, with 8 bases fitting TRBD1. This CDR3 is 14 amino acids long. CDR1 is LNHDA and CDR2 is SQIVND in the germline V gene (reference sequence). V lost 4 bases, J lost 0 bases, and 0 bases stayed unmatched. The CDR3 region has the DNA TGTGCCAGTAGTAACAGGGGGAGCACAGATACGCAGTATTTT. This encodes CASSNRGSTDTQYF. The full variable domain, in which reference TRBV19 and TRBJ2-3 provide the parts outside the CDR3, is DGGITQSPKYLFRKEGQNVTLSCEQNLNHDAMYWYRQDPGQGLRLIYYSQIVNDFQKGDIAEGYSVSREKKESFPLTVTSAQKNPTAFYLCASSNRGSTDTQYFGPGTRLTVL.

The chain carries TRBV21-1 and TRBJ1-2; the DNA was not compared with TRBD1, the D call given in the table. TRBV21-1 is annotated as a pseudogene. CDR3 length: 16 amino acids. The CDR3 coding sequence is TGTGCCAGCAGCGACAGTAGGACAGACAGAAACTATGGCTACACCTTC. Amino acids: CASSDSRTDRNYGYTF.

This chain joins TRBV10-3 and TRBJ2-5; D might be TRBD2 (6 bases). This CDR3 spans 15 amino acids. The germline V and J ends were trimmed by 10 bases and 6 bases, with 24 bases remaining between them. Germline V lookup: CDR1 ENHRY, CDR2 SYGVKD. Here the CDR3 DNA reads TGTGCCACCGGAGGGCCAGCGGGTTTTATCAAGACCCAGTACTTC. Translation: CATGGPAGFIKTQYF.

CDR3 amino acids: CASEVYSGANVLTF. In DNA form, the CDR3 reads TGTGCCAGCGAGGTATATTCTGGGGCCAACGTCCTGACTTTC. The chain has TRBV28 and TRBJ2-6; D unresolved. With 8 bases removed from V and 1 base from J, the gap between germline ends came to 9 bases. Per the germline V gene, CDR1 is MDHEN and CDR2 is SYDVKM. The CDR3 sequence is 14 residues long.

V is TRBV13 and J is TRBJ1-6, with 7 nucleotides matching TRBD1. The V and J ends lost 5 bases and 6 bases, in that order; junction bases with no gene match: 7. Germline-derived CDR1 and CDR2 are PRHDT and FYEKMQ (reference sequence). The CDR3 totals 15 residues. Written as DNA, the CDR3 is TGTGCCAGCAGCGCCTCAGGGGGGCGTAATTCACCCCTCCACTTT. Translating it yields CASSASGGRNSPLHF.

Only a few counts were recorded for this clone. This sequence joins TRBV5-4 and TRBJ2-7; 7 nucleotides match TRBD1. CDR3 length: 14 amino acids. Germline V CDR1 and CDR2: SGHNT, YYREEE (reference sequence). The trim removed 4 bases at V and 5 bases at J, leaving 9 bases unmatched. CDR3 in amino acids: CASSPSGGLDEQYF. CDR3 coding DNA: TGTGCCAGCAGCCCCTCAGGGGGTTTGGACGAGCAGTACTTC.

The chain combines TRBV30 with TRBJ1-2; D possibly corresponds to TRBD1 (6 bases). There are 12 residues in the CDR3. CDR1 is GTSNPN and CDR2 is SVGIG in the germline V gene (reference sequence). V dropped 3 bases and J dropped 4 bases, with 9 bases sitting between them. Here the CDR3 reads CAWRTGSYGYTF. CDR3 nucleotide sequence: TGTGCCTGGAGGACAGGTTCCTATGGCTACACCTTC. Full variable domain (remainder filled in from reference TRBV30 and TRBJ1-2): SQTIHQWPATLVQPVGSPLSLECTVEGTSNPNLYWYRQAAGRGLQLLFYSVGIGQISSEVPQNLSASRPQDRQFILSSKKLLLSDSGFYLCAWRTGSYGYTFGSGTRLTVV.

The V gene is TRBV9, the J gene TRBJ2-1, with 7 bases that match TRBD2. The V segment lost 0 bases and the J segment 7 bases; nucleotides outside the gene matches: 7. Germline V CDR1 and CDR2: SGDLS, YYNGEE. There are 15 residues in the CDR3. In nucleotides, the CDR3 is TGTGCCAGCAGCGTAGAGGGGAGGGCATGGAATGAGCAGTTCTTC. It specifies CASSVEGRAWNEQFF. The entire variable domain, with the rest obtained from reference TRBV9 and TRBJ2-1, is as follows: DSGVTQTPKHLITATGQRVTLRCSPRSGDLSVYWYQQSLDQGLQFLIQYYNGEERAKGNILERFSAQQFPDLHSELNLSSLELGDSALYFCASSVEGRAWNEQFFGPGTRLTVL.

The chain recombines TRBV30 with TRBJ2-7; 8 positions agree with TRBD2. CDR1 and CDR2 (germline): GTSNPN, SVGIG (reference sequence). With 0 bases clipped from V and 12 bases from J, the junction kept 19 bases outside the gene matches. CDR3 length equals 16 residues. CDR3 in DNA: TGTGCCTGGAGTGTACATCGGTTTCGATGCGGGACTAGACTGTACTTC. Translating gives CAWSVHRFRCGTRLYF.

The CDR3 reads CASIEQGENTEAFF. The CDR3 region has the DNA TGTGCCAGCATCGAACAGGGGGAGAACACTGAAGCTTTCTTT. The chain combines TRBV6-5 with TRBJ1-1; TRBD1 matches 8 bases. This CDR3 comprises 14 residues. The V and J ends lost 7 bases and 1 base, in that order; junction bases with no gene match: 5. Germline V lookup: CDR1 MNHEY, CDR2 SVGAGI.

V is TRBV28 and J is TRBJ2-7, with 8 bases identical to TRBD2. Germline CDR1 is MDHEN and CDR2 is SYDVKM. This CDR3 has 14 amino acids. V gave up 10 bases and J gave up 0 bases; unmatched junction bases: 8. The DNA of the CDR3 is TGTGCCATCTCGGGGAGCGGGGGCTCCTACGAGCAGTACTTC. As protein: CAISGSGGSYEQYF.

This clone was counted between two and nine times. The V and J genes are TRBV30 and TRBJ2-7; 10 bases line up with TRBD1. V lost 8 bases, J lost 0 bases, and 16 bases stayed unmatched. Germline V gene sequence: CDR1 GTSNPN, CDR2 SVGIG (reference sequence). The CDR3 spans 17 residues. In nucleotides, the CDR3 is TGTGCCGGACGCGGGACAGGGGAGGTGAGGAGCTCCTACGAGCAGTACTTC. This codes for CAGRGTGEVRSSYEQYF.

The chain combines TRBV29-1 with TRBJ2-1; tentatively, D is TRBD1 (5 bases). The germline V gene has CDR1 SQVTM and CDR2 ANQGSEA. The CDR3 runs to 14 residues. Trimming removed 5 bases at V and 2 bases at J, with 13 bases between. This chain's CDR3 is CSVIKGQPYNEQFF. The CDR3 DNA reads TGCAGCGTTATTAAGGGGCAGCCCTACAATGAGCAGTTCTTC.

The chain employs TRBV11-2 and TRBJ1-2; a possible D gene is TRBD1 (6 bases). The V end lost 2 bases, the J end lost 6 bases, and 16 bases lay between the germline ends. Per the germline V gene, CDR1 is SGHAT and CDR2 is FQNNGV. The CDR3 contains 15 residues. CDR3 region: CASSLSAQGTDGYTF. Here the CDR3 DNA reads TGTGCCAGCAGCTTATCAGCCCAGGGGACGGATGGCTACACCTTC.

CDR3 in DNA: TGTGCCAGCCGACTAGCGGGGGCGGTTGGGGAGCAGTTCTTC. Encoded protein: CASRLAGAVGEQFF. The chain has TRBV2 and TRBJ2-1, with 12 bases that match TRBD2. Germline V gene data show CDR1 as SNHLY and CDR2 as FYNNEI. V shed 8 bases, J shed 10 bases, and the junction held 9 bases outside the gene matches. The CDR3 has 14 amino acids.

The chain uses TRBV7-9 and TRBJ1-6; D gene ambiguous. The CDR3 runs to 13 residues. Trimming left V 3 bases short and J 6 bases short, with 6 bases between. The germline CDR1 and CDR2 sequences are SEHNR and FQNEAQ (reference sequence). The CDR3 nucleotides read TGTGCCAGCAGCTTGCAGGTTAATTCACCCCTCCACTTT. Protein: CASSLQVNSPLHF.

The V and J genes are TRBV7-9 and TRBJ2-5, with unresolved D. There are 11 residues in the CDR3. Trimming shortened V by 8 bases and J by 5 bases, and 9 bases separated the two germline ends. CDR1 and CDR2 (germline): SEHNR, FQNEAQ (reference sequence). The CDR3 DNA reads TGTGCCAGCGCCCCTGAGGAGACCCAGTACTTC. Its protein is CASAPEETQYF. Combining the CDR3 with reference TRBV7-9 and TRBJ2-5 gives the whole variable domain DTGVSQNPRHKITKRGQNVTFRCDPISEHNRLYWYRQTLGQGPEFLTYFQNEAQLEKSRLLSDRFSAERPKGSFSTLEIQRTEQGDSAMYLCASAPEETQYFGPGTRLLVL.